These T cell receptor beta chains were read from a single sample in a study of CD8 T cells in Susac syndrome. TCRdb itself ran the immunoSEQ multiplex PCR reads through MiXCR, one entry per CDR3 protein. The repertoire holds 250,000 to 300,000 distinct CDR3 sequences, with approximately 91% as singletons. Sequences were obtained from CD8+ T cells from PBMCs. These receptors all come from a human donor with multiple sclerosis. Both conserved end residues are part of each CDR3. Fields, in order: CDR3 DNA, CDR3 protein, D gene, J gene, V gene, clone size. The D gene is left open where the match is weak. Not every row has a clone size; where given, it reads once, few, many or a size class.

CDR3nt: TGTGCCAGCAGTGAGCGGGGGGCCAGGGAGACCCAGTACTTC
CDR3aa: CASSERGARETQYF
d_gene: TRBD2
j_gene: TRBJ2-5
v_gene: TRBV6-1
abundance: few

CDR3nt: TGTGCCAGCAGCCAAGATTGGGAGACCCAGTACTTC
CDR3aa: CASSQDWETQYF
d_gene: -
j_gene: TRBJ2-5
v_gene: TRBV3-1
abundance: few

CDR3nt: TGTGCCAGCAGCCAAGGAGAGACAGGGGGTGCGGAGGAAAAACTGTTTTTT
CDR3aa: CASSQGETGGAEEKLFF
d_gene: TRBD1
j_gene: TRBJ1-4
v_gene: TRBV9
abundance: -

CDR3nt: TGTGCCAGCAGTTCGTTCGCGGGCTACGAGCAGTACTTC
CDR3aa: CASSSFAGYEQYF
d_gene: -
j_gene: TRBJ2-7
v_gene: TRBV6-2/TRBV6-3
abundance: once

CDR3nt: TGCGCCAGCAGCGTCCGACAGGGTGGCATTTACGAGCAGTACTTC
CDR3aa: CASSVRQGGIYEQYF
d_gene: TRBD1
j_gene: TRBJ2-7
v_gene: TRBV4-1
abundance: -

CDR3nt: TGTGCCAGCAGCCCAATGGGATCCAACTACGAGCAGTACTTC
CDR3aa: CASSPMGSNYEQYF
d_gene: -
j_gene: TRBJ2-7
v_gene: TRBV7-8
abundance: -

CDR3nt: TGTGCCAGTAGCCCCGGGACACCCTACGAGCAGTACTTC
CDR3aa: CASSPGTPYEQYF
d_gene: -
j_gene: TRBJ2-7
v_gene: TRBV19
abundance: -

CDR3nt: TGTGCCAGCAGGGGGACTAGCGGACAAGAGACCCAGTACTTC
CDR3aa: CASRGTSGQETQYF
d_gene: TRBD2
j_gene: TRBJ2-5
v_gene: TRBV2
abundance: few

CDR3nt: TGCGCCAGCAGCCAAGATTTTGGCGGGACTTACAATGAGCAGTTCTTC
CDR3aa: CASSQDFGGTYNEQFF
d_gene: -
j_gene: TRBJ2-1
v_gene: TRBV4-3
abundance: -

CDR3nt: TGTGCCAGCAGACCCTCGGGTGACACTGAAGCTTTCTTT
CDR3aa: CASRPSGDTEAFF
d_gene: -
j_gene: TRBJ1-1
v_gene: TRBV12-3/TRBV12-4
abundance: -

CDR3nt: TGTGCCAGCAGCCGCCGACGTGCAGGGACGGGACTAGACAATGAGCAGTTCTTC
CDR3aa: CASSRRRAGTGLDNEQFF
d_gene: TRBD2
j_gene: TRBJ2-1
v_gene: TRBV7-9
abundance: -

CDR3nt: TGTGCCAGCAGCCCACCGCATTTTCAGAATGGGGTGGAGACCCAGTACTTC
CDR3aa: CASSPPHFQNGVETQYF
d_gene: -
j_gene: TRBJ2-5
v_gene: TRBV7-2
abundance: -

CDR3nt: TGTGCCAGCAGCCTCATACCTCTAGCGGGAGGTACCGGGGAGCTGTTTTTT
CDR3aa: CASSLIPLAGGTGELFF
d_gene: TRBD2
j_gene: TRBJ2-2
v_gene: TRBV7-9
abundance: -

CDR3nt: TGTGCCAGCAGTGTCGGGGGTAGCGGGTCAGATACGCAGTATTTT
CDR3aa: CASSVGGSGSDTQYF
d_gene: TRBD2
j_gene: TRBJ2-3
v_gene: TRBV6-4
abundance: -

CDR3nt: TGTGCCAGCAGTGAAGCGGACACTTACCAAGAGACCCAGTACTTC
CDR3aa: CASSEADTYQETQYF
d_gene: -
j_gene: TRBJ2-5
v_gene: TRBV25-1
abundance: -

CDR3nt: TGTGCCAGCAGTCCCCAGTGGGCCTCCGGGGAGCTGTTTTTT
CDR3aa: CASSPQWASGELFF
d_gene: -
j_gene: TRBJ2-2
v_gene: TRBV12-3/TRBV12-4
abundance: -

CDR3nt: TGTGCCTGGAGTGCCAAGCAGGAGAATTCACCCCTCCACTTT
CDR3aa: CAWSAKQENSPLHF
d_gene: -
j_gene: TRBJ1-6
v_gene: TRBV30
abundance: -

CDR3nt: TGTGCCAGCATCCTAGAGTGGGTTATCGTTGAAGCTTTCTTT
CDR3aa: CASILEWVIVEAFF
d_gene: -
j_gene: TRBJ1-1
v_gene: TRBV12-3/TRBV12-4
abundance: -

CDR3nt: TGTGCCAGCAGCTCCGGGACAGGGGGAAATCGGTACGAGCAGTACTTC
CDR3aa: CASSSGTGGNRYEQYF
d_gene: TRBD1
j_gene: TRBJ2-7
v_gene: TRBV7-9
abundance: -

CDR3nt: TGTGCCAGCAGCCAAGATTTCGGAGAAGAGCAGTTCTTC
CDR3aa: CASSQDFGEEQFF
d_gene: -
j_gene: TRBJ2-1
v_gene: TRBV3-1
abundance: -

CDR3nt: TGTGCCTGGCAACTAGCGGCGAACACCGGGGAGCTGTTTTTT
CDR3aa: CAWQLAANTGELFF
d_gene: TRBD2
j_gene: TRBJ2-2
v_gene: TRBV30
abundance: -

CDR3nt: TGTGCCAGCAGTTTCCCAGGCGGTTACGAGCAGCACTTC
CDR3aa: CASSFPGGYEQHF
d_gene: -
j_gene: TRBJ2-7
v_gene: TRBV14
abundance: -

CDR3nt: TGTGCCAGCAGTGAATTAGGTGGGACTTACGAGCAGTACTTC
CDR3aa: CASSELGGTYEQYF
d_gene: -
j_gene: TRBJ2-7
v_gene: TRBV2
abundance: -

CDR3nt: TGTGCCATCAGTGACCCGGGTACGGGCGTAGCCAAAAACATTCAGTACTTC
CDR3aa: CAISDPGTGVAKNIQYF
d_gene: -
j_gene: TRBJ2-4
v_gene: TRBV10-3
abundance: -

CDR3nt: TGTGCCAGCAGTCCCCAAACCGGGACGGCTTTAGGTCAGCCCCAGCATTTT
CDR3aa: CASSPQTGTALGQPQHF
d_gene: -
j_gene: TRBJ1-5
v_gene: TRBV27
abundance: -

CDR3nt: TGTGCCACCACGGGGCCCAGGGGACAGTTCTTC
CDR3aa: CATTGPRGQFF
d_gene: -
j_gene: TRBJ2-1
v_gene: TRBV6-6
abundance: -